Shown below are 24 T cell receptor beta chains from a single sample sequenced in a study of blood T cells in healthy people across ages. Together with a sample-barcoded 5' primer, a J-beta primer mix was included in a second PCR lasting about 7 to 12 cycles. TCRdb reanalysed the 5' RACE reads using MiXCR and keeps one entry per CDR3 protein. The table lists hundreds of thousands of distinct CDR3 sequences, roughly 64% of them singletons. Sequenced: blood. Receptors originate from a man aged 30-40 years in good health.

The chain uses TRBV7-9 and TRBJ2-3, with unresolved D. Germline loops: CDR1 SEHNR, CDR2 FQNEAQ (reference sequence). CDR3 size: 14 residues. The V end lost 5 bases, the J end lost 1 base, and 10 bases lay between the germline ends. The CDR3 is CASSPWIRTDTQYF. Here the CDR3 DNA reads TGTGCCAGCAGCCCCTGGATTCGCACAGATACGCAGTATTTT.

This rearrangement joins TRBV6-6 to TRBJ2-7; 10 nucleotides match TRBD1. The DNA end favors TRBJ2-5, so the J call may be wrong. The CDR3 is 16 amino acids. Germline values: CDR1 MNHNY, CDR2 SVGAGI (reference sequence). The CDR3: CASSQTRQGAKETQYF. CDR3 in DNA: TGTGCCAGCAGTCAGACCCGACAGGGGGCGAAAGAGACCCAGTACTTC.

In this sample, this clonotype turned up a few times. The chain couples TRBV28 to TRBJ2-1; possible D gene TRBD1, 6 bases. The V gene's germline CDR1 is MDHEN and CDR2 SYDVKM. V was cut by 3 bases and J by 9 bases, with 9 bases left in between. The CDR3 consists of 12 residues. CDR3 bases: TGTGCCAGCAGTTTCATCAGGGGTGAGCAGTTCTTC. This codes for CASSFIRGEQFF.

The V gene is TRBV2, the J gene TRBJ1-1, with D perhaps TRBD1 (5 bases). CDR3 size: 13 residues. The V gene's germline CDR1 is SNHLY and CDR2 FYNNEI. With 7 bases removed from V and 8 bases from J, the gap between germline ends came to 17 bases. CDR3 sequence reads: CASINNGGTEAFF. The CDR3 DNA sequence: TGTGCCAGCATAAACAATGGGGGGACGGAAGCTTTCTTT. Full variable domain (rest looked up from reference TRBV2 and TRBJ1-1): EPEVTQTPSHQVTQMGQEVILRCVPISNHLYFYWYRQILGQKVEFLVSFYNNEISEKSEIFDDQFSVERPDGSNFTLKIRSTKLEDSAMYFCASINNGGTEAFFGQGTRLTVV.

The chain uses TRBV20-1 and TRBJ2-3; 11 positions match TRBD2. There are 17 residues in the CDR3. Germline V gene data show CDR1 as DFQATT and CDR2 as SNEGSKA (reference sequence). The V segment lost 2 bases and the J segment 0 bases; nucleotides outside the gene matches: 7. In DNA, the CDR3 is TGCAGTGCTAGAAGTGCTAGCGGGGGGAAGAGCACAGATACGCAGTATTTT. This gives the protein CSARSASGGKSTDTQYF.

This chain links TRBV6-5 with TRBJ1-1; D gene uncertain. The CDR3 totals 13 residues. Germline V gene lookup returns CDR1 MNHEY and CDR2 SVGAGI. The V end lost 3 bases, the J end lost 4 bases, and 9 bases lay between the germline ends. CDR3 nucleotides: TGTGCCAGCAGTTATGCCGGAGGCACTGAAGCTTTCTTT. Protein sequence: CASSYAGGTEAFF.

The V gene is TRBV6-6, the J gene TRBJ2-5; 7 bases align to TRBD1. The last part of the DNA fits TRBJ2-7 better; the J call may be wrong. The CDR3 is 14 amino acids. CDR1 and CDR2 (germline): MNHNY, SVGAGI (reference sequence). The CDR3 reads CASLRGQQSDEQYF. CDR3 DNA sequence: TGTGCCAGCTTACGGGGACAGCAGAGCGACGAGCAGTACTTC.

The gene calls are TRBV10-3 and TRBJ2-5, with unresolved D. V lost 3 bases and J lost 5, with 10 bases in between. This CDR3 spans 13 amino acids. Germline CDR1 reads ENHRY; CDR2 reads SYGVKD. As DNA, the CDR3 is TGTGCCATCAGTGAATTACTCCCCGAGACCCAGTACTTC. Its protein product is CAISELLPETQYF.

The chain links TRBV4-3 to TRBJ1-6; D gene ambiguous. The germline V gene has CDR1 LGHNA and CDR2 YSLEER. V was pared by 1 base and J by 8 bases, with 12 bases between. This CDR3 contains 15 residues. This CDR3 reads CASSQANSYDSPLHF. The CDR3 DNA is TGCGCCAGCAGCCAAGCAAACAGTTATGATTCACCCCTCCACTTT.

This clonotype was picked up many times. J is TRBJ1-1 and V is TRBV20-1; 7 bases map to TRBD1. This CDR3 has 14 amino acids. The V gene end was trimmed by 2 bases and the J gene end by 1 base; junction bases not matched to a gene: 4. The V gene's germline CDR1 is DFQATT and CDR2 SNEGSKA (reference sequence). CDR3 amino acids: CSARFRDRNTEAFF. CDR3 DNA sequence: TGCAGTGCTAGATTTAGGGACAGGAACACTGAAGCTTTCTTT.

The chain employs TRBV29-1 and TRBJ1-5; TRBD1 matches at 8 bases. In germline, CDR1 is SQVTM, CDR2 ANQGSEA. The CDR3 runs 14 residues. The V segment lost 5 bases and the J segment 7 bases; nucleotides outside the gene matches: 10. The CDR3 DNA sequence: TGCAGCGTTTCCGGACAGGGAATTAGACAGCCCCAGCATTTT. Protein product: CSVSGQGIRQPQHF.

The J gene is TRBJ2-1, the V gene TRBV11-2; TRBD2 is a possible D gene (6 bases). The CDR3 contains 13 residues. Germline loops: CDR1 SGHAT, CDR2 FQNNGV. V gave up 5 bases and J gave up 10 bases, with 15 bases separating them. The CDR3 loop is CASSPGTFYEQFF. Written as DNA, the CDR3 is TGTGCCAGCAGCCCCGGGACTTTCTACGAGCAGTTCTTC.

This chain links TRBV29-1 with TRBJ2-1; 7 bases are a match to TRBD2. The length of the CDR3 is 14 residues. The germline V gene encodes CDR1 SQVTM and CDR2 ANQGSEA. V dropped 3 bases and J dropped 6; count of bases not matched to a gene: 8. CDR3 DNA sequence: TGCAGCGTTGACGGGGCGGGAGCCGCCAATGAGCAGTTCTTC. Translating it yields CSVDGAGAANEQFF.

In this sample, this clonotype turned up once. J is TRBJ2-1 and V is TRBV20-1; unclear D gene. The CDR3 is 14 residues long. The germline V gene has CDR1 DFQATT and CDR2 SNEGSKA (reference sequence). Trimming left V 5 bases short and J 2 bases short, with 13 bases between. In nucleotides, the CDR3 is TGCAGTGCTCAGGACCAGACGCCCTACAATGAGCAGTTCTTC. Amino acids: CSAQDQTPYNEQFF.

Concerning this clonotype itself: This may come from a read error, since a much larger clone is one base off. The V and J genes are TRBV29-1 and TRBJ2-3, with D tentatively TRBD1 or TRBD2 (5 bases each). The germline V gene encodes CDR1 SQVTM and CDR2 ANQGSEA. The CDR3 consists of 14 residues. CDR3: CSVGTAASTETQYF. Written as DNA, the CDR3 is TGCAGCGTCGGGACGGCCGCTAGCACAGAGACGCAGTATTTT.

This clonotype occurred a few times. The V gene is TRBV15, the J gene TRBJ2-1; D uncertain. Deletions cut 3 bases from V and 5 bases from J, with 2 bases between. Germline CDR1 reads LNHNV; CDR2 reads YYDKDF (reference sequence). The CDR3 spans 11 residues. CDR3 nucleotide sequence: TGTGCCACCAGCAGCAACAATGAGCAGTTCTTC. Protein product: CATSSNNEQFF. The full variable domain, in which reference TRBV15 and TRBJ2-1 provide the parts outside the CDR3, is DAMVIQNPRYQVTQFGKPVTLSCSQTLNHNVMYWYQQKSSQAPKLLFHYYDKDFNNEADTPDNFQSRRPNTSFCFLDIRSPGLGDTAMYLCATSSNNEQFFGPGTRLTVL.

The chain combines TRBV20-1 with TRBJ2-7, with D maybe TRBD2 (5 bases). CDR1 and CDR2 from the germline V gene are DFQATT and SNEGSKA (reference sequence). The CDR3 covers 12 residues. Between the trimmed V and J ends, which lost 1 base and 3 bases, there was a span of 7 bases. For the CDR3, the DNA is TGCAGTGCTAGAGGCGGGCTCTACGAGCAGTACTTC. Its protein product is CSARGGLYEQYF.

The chain uses TRBV28 and TRBJ2-7; 12 bases agree with TRBD1. The J segment lost 9 bases and the V segment lost 8 bases, leaving 11 bases of the junction unmatched. Looked up from germline, CDR1 is MDHEN and CDR2 is SYDVKM. This CDR3 contains 14 residues. The CDR3 DNA is TGTGCCAGCTACTCCGGGACAGGGGGCTTCGTGCAGTACTTC. The encoded protein is CASYSGTGGFVQYF.

The chain carries TRBV6-1 and TRBJ2-4; 11 bases align to TRBD1. This CDR3 region has 15 residues. V shed 0 bases, J shed 10 bases, and the junction held 5 bases outside the gene matches. Germline V gene lookup returns CDR1 MNHNS and CDR2 SASEGT. The CDR3 sequence is CASSEAQGTGGIQYF. The DNA for the CDR3 is TGTGCCAGCAGTGAAGCGCAAGGGACAGGGGGAATTCAGTACTTC.

The rearrangement links TRBV29-1 to TRBJ1-2; D might be TRBD1 (6 bases). This CDR3 has 14 amino acids. The germline gives CDR1 SQVTM, CDR2 ANQGSEA. Trimming removed 6 bases from V and 2 bases from J, with 16 bases in between. The CDR3 DNA follows: TGCAGCGTACCCAAGGTGGGGACAAACTATGGCTACACCTTC. Translated, it gives CSVPKVGTNYGYTF.

The V call is TRBV7-2, the J call TRBJ1-2, with a tentative D call TRBD1 (6 bases). Germline V gene lookup returns CDR1 SGHTA and CDR2 FQGNSA. CDR3 length: 15 residues. V was pared by 1 base and J by 7 bases, with 16 bases between. DNA for the CDR3: TGTGCCAGCAGCTTAGAAGTGCGGGGGGCAGGTGGCTACACCTTC. Its protein is CASSLEVRGAGGYTF.

This sequence joins TRBV9 and TRBJ2-7; 9 bases are shared with TRBD1. The CDR3 loop spans 16 amino acids. Germline V gene sequence: CDR1 SGDLS, CDR2 YYNGEE. Germline trimming cut 3 bases from V and 7 bases from J; bases unmatched to any gene: 14. The CDR3 nucleotides are TGTGCCAGCAGCGGAAGCACAGGGGGCAGTTTCAATGAGCAGTACTTC. Encoded protein: CASSGSTGGSFNEQYF.

A few counts support this clonotype. The J gene is TRBJ2-4, the V gene TRBV7-2, with D possibly being TRBD2 (6 bases). The CDR3 runs to 15 residues. The V gene lost 8 bases and the J gene lost 0 bases, with 14 bases spanning the gap. The germline V gene encodes CDR1 SGHTA and CDR2 FQGNSA. DNA of the CDR3: TGTGCCAGCGGCAAACCGGGACTAGCCAAAAACATTCAGTACTTC. Its protein is CASGKPGLAKNIQYF.

J is TRBJ2-1 and V is TRBV10-3, with D perhaps being TRBD1 or TRBD2 (6 bases each). V lost 10 bases, J lost 8 bases, and 24 bases lay in between. The CDR3 is made up of 15 amino acids. Germline loops: CDR1 ENHRY, CDR2 SYGVKD. The CDR3 sequence is CATQGVARGVDEQFF. The CDR3 DNA sequence: TGTGCCACCCAGGGCGTGGCTAGGGGGGTTGATGAGCAGTTCTTC.